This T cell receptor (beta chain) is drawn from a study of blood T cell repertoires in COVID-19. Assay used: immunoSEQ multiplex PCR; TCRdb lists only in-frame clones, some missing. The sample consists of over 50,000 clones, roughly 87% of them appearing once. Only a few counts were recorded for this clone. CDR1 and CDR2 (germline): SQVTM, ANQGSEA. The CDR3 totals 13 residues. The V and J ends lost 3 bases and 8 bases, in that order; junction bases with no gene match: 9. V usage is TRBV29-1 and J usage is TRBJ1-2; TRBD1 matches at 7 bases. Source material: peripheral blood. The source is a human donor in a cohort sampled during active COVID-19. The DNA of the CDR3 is TGCAGCGTTGAGAAGACAGGGACGAAAGGCTACACCTTC. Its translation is CSVEKTGTKGYTF.